This T cell receptor beta chain was retrieved from a study of human T cells and chemical hapten exposure. Study context: Patients were mainly female, each with alopecia areata, totalis or universalis.

Each CDR3 protein is one row after TCRdb ran MiXCR on the RACE reads. This sample has tens of thousands of distinct CDR3 sequences, with around 30% found just once. The time point is: patch test 1, 2 weeks after DPC sensitization. This sample's treatment: therapeutic diphenylcyclopropenone sensitization with weekly scalp DPC. V was trimmed by 7 bases and J by 6 bases, leaving 12 bases between them. The CDR3 spans 13 residues. The germline CDR1 and CDR2 sequences are LNHDA and SQIVND (reference sequence). This material consisted of whole blood, taken in connection with sensitization to the hapten diphenylcyclopropenone (DPC). V usage is TRBV19 and J usage is TRBJ2-2; maybe TRBD1 (6 bases). This sequence was found in a man in his forties with alopecia areata. Some clones in this sample may be carry-over from other donors' samples. The CDR3 nucleotides are TGTGCCAGTACCATAGGGGGAGCCGGGGAGCTGTTTTTT. Its protein is CASTIGGAGELFF.